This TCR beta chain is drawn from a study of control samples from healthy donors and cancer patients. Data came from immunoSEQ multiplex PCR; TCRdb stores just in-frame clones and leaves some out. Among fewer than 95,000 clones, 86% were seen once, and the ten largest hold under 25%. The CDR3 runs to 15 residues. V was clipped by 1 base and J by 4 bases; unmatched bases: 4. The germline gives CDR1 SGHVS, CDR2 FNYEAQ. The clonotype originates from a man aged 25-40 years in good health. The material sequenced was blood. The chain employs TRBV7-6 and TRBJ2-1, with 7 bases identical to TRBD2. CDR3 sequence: CASSLDASGYNEQFF. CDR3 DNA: TGTGCCAGCAGCTTAGACGCTAGCGGTTACAATGAGCAGTTCTTC.